Described below is a single T cell receptor beta chain sequence and its context. This entry belongs to a study of blood T cell repertoires in COVID-19. Overall study context: Spain, Italy and the United States supplied samples that represented acute and convalescent COVID-19. Sources were T cells, B-cell-depleted T cells, or PBMCs; the material itself was cDNA or gDNA.

Germline CDR1 SGHRS, CDR2 YFSETQ. The V gene end was trimmed by 4 bases and the J gene end by 0 bases; junction bases not matched to a gene: 11. The CDR3 runs to 18 residues. Data came from immunoSEQ multiplex PCR; TCRdb stores just in-frame clones and leaves some out. Among about 110,000 clones listed, roughly 88% were seen once. This TCR came from a human donor in a cohort sampled during active COVID-19. The V and J genes are TRBV5-1 and TRBJ2-7; 12 nucleotides align to TRBD1. The sample taken for sequencing was peripheral blood. The CDR3 DNA reads as TGCGCCAGCAGCCACCCGGGACAGGGGGCCACAAGCTCCTACGAGCAGTACTTC. Translating gives CASSHPGQGATSSYEQYF.